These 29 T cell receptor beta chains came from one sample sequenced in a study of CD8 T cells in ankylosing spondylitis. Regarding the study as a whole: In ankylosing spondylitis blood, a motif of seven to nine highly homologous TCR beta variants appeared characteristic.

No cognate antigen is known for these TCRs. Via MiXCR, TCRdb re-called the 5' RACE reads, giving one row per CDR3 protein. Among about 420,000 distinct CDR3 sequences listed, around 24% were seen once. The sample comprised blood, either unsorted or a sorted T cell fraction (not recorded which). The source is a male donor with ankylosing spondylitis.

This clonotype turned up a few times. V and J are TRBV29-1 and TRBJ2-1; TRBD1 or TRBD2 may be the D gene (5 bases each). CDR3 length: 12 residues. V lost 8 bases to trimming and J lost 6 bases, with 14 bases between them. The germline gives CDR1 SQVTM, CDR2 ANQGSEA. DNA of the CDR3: TGCAGCACTTTGGCAGGGAGCAATGAGCAGTTCTTC. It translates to CSTLAGSNEQFF.

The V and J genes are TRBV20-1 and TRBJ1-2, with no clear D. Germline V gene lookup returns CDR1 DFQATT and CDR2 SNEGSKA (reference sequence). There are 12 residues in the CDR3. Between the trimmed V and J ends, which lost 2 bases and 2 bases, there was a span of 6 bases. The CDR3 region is CSARLTNYGYTF. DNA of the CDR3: TGCAGTGCTAGACTCACAAACTATGGCTACACCTTC.

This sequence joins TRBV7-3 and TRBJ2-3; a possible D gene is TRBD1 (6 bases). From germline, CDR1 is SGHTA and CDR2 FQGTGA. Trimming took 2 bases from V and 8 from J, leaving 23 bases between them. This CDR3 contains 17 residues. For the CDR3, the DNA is TGTGCCAGCAGCTTATCCGGGGACATAGTCGCCCCCGGTACGCAGTATTTT. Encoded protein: CASSLSGDIVAPGTQYF.

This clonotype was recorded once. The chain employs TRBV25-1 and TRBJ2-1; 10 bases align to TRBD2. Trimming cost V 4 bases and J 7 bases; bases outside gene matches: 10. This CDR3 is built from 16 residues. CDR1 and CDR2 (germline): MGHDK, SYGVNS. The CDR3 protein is CASSVAGGLMRNEQFF. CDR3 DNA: TGTGCCAGCAGTGTAGCGGGAGGCCTTATGAGGAATGAGCAGTTCTTC. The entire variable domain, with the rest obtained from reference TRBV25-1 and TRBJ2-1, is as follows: EADIYQTPRYLVIGTGKKITLECSQTMGHDKMYWYQQDPGMELHLIHYSYGVNSTEKGDLSSESTVSRIRTEHFPLTLESARPSHTSQYLCASSVAGGLMRNEQFFGPGTRLTVL.

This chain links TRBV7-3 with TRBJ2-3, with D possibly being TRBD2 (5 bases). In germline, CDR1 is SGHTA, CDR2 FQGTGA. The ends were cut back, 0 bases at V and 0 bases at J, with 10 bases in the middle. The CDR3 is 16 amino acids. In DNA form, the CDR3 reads TGTGCCAGCAGCTTAACGCGTAGCGTAAGCACAGATACGCAGTATTTT. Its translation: CASSLTRSVSTDTQYF.

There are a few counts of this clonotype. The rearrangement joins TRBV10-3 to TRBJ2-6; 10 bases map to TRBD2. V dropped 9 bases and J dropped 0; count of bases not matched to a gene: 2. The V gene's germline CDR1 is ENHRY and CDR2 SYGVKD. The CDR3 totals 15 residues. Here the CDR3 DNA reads TGTGCCATTGGACTAGCGGACTCTGGGGCCAACGTCCTGACTTTC. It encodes CAIGLADSGANVLTF.

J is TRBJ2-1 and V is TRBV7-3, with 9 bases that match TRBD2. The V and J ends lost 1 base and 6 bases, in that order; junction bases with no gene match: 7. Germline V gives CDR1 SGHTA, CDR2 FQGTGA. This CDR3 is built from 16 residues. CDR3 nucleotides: TGTGCCAGCAGCTTAAATGCGGGAGGGGATGGCAATGAGCAGTTCTTC. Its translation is CASSLNAGGDGNEQFF.

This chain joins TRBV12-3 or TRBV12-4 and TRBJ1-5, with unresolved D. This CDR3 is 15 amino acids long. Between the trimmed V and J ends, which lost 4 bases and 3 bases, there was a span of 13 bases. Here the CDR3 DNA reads TGTGCCAGCAGTTCCCGCAGACGGCCCAATCAGCCCCAGCATTTT. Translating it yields CASSSRRRPNQPQHF.

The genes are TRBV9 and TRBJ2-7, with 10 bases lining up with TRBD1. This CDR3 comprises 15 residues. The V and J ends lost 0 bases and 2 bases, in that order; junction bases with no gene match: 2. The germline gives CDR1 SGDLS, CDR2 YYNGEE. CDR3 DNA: TGTGCCAGCAGCGTAGCGACAGGGGGCACCTACGAGCAGTACTTC. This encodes CASSVATGGTYEQYF.

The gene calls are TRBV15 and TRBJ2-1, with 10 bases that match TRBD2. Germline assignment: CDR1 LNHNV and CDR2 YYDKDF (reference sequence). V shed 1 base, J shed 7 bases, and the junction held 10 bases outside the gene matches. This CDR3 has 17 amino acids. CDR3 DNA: TGTGCCACCAGCAGAGTAGGCTCTAGCGGGAGTAGTAATGAGCAGTTCTTC. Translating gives CATSRVGSSGSSNEQFF.

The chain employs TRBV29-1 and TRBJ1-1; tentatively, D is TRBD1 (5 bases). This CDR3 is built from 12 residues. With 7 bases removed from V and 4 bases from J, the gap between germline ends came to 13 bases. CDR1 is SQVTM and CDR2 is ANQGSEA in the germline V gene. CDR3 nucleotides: TGCAGCGCTAGACAGTCCACCACTGAAGCTTTCTTT. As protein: CSARQSTTEAFF.

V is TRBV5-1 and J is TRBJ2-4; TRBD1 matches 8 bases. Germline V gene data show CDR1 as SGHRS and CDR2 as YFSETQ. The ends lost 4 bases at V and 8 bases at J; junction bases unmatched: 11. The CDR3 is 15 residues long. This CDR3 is CASSGTQGARDIQYF. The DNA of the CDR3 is TGCGCCAGCAGCGGGACCCAGGGGGCGCGGGACATTCAGTACTTC.

Here the CDR3 reads CASEARSQDEQYF. The CDR3 coding sequence is TGTGCCAGCGAGGCCCGCAGTCAGGACGAGCAGTACTTC. This chain connects TRBV13 to TRBJ2-7; D gene uncertain. The V end lost 8 bases, the J end lost 5 bases, and 16 bases lay between the germline ends. Germline V gives CDR1 PRHDT, CDR2 FYEKMQ (reference sequence). The CDR3 runs to 13 residues.

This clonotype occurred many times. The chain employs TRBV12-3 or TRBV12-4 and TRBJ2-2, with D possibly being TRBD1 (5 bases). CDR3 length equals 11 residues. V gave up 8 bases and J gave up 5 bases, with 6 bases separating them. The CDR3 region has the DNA TGTGCCAGCGGACATACCGGGGAGCTGTTTTTT. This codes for CASGHTGELFF.

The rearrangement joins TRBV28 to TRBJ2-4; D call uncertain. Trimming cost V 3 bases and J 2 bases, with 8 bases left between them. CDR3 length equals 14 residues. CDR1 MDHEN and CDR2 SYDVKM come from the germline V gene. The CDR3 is CASSFSATKNIQYF. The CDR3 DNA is TGTGCCAGCAGTTTTTCGGCCACCAAAAACATTCAGTACTTC.

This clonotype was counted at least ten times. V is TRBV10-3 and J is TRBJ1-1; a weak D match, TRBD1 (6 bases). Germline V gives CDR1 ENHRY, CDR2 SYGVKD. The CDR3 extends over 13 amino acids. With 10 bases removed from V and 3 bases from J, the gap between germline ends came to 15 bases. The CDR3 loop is CATTGDTYTEAFF. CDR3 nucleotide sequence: TGTGCCACCACGGGGGACACTTACACTGAAGCTTTCTTT.

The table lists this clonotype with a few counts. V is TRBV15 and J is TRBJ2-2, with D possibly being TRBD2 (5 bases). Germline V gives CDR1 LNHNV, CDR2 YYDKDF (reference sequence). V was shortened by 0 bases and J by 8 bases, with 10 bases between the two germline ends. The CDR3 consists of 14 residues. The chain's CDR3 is CATSRDLAGGELFF. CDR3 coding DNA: TGTGCCACCAGCAGAGATTTGGCGGGTGGGGAGCTGTTTTTT.

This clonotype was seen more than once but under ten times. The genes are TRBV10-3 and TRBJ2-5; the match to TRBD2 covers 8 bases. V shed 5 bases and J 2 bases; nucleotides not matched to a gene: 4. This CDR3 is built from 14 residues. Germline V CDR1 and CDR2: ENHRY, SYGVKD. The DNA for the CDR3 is TGTGCCATCAGTAGCGGGAGAGAACAAGAGACCCAGTACTTC. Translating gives CAISSGREQETQYF.

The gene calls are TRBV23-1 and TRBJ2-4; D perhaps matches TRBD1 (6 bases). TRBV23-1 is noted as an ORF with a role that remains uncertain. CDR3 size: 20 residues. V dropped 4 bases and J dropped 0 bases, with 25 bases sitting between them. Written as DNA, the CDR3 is TGCGCCAGCAGTCGCACCCGGGACATCTCATTGAAAATAGCCAAAAACATTCAGTACTTC. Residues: CASSRTRDISLKIAKNIQYF.

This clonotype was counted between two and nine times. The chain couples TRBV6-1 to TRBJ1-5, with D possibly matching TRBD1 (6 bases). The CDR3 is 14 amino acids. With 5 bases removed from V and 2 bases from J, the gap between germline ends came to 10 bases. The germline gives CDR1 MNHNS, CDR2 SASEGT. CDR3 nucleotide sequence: TGTGCCAGCAGTAGGAGGGGGGGCAATCAGCCCCAGCATTTT. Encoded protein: CASSRRGGNQPQHF.

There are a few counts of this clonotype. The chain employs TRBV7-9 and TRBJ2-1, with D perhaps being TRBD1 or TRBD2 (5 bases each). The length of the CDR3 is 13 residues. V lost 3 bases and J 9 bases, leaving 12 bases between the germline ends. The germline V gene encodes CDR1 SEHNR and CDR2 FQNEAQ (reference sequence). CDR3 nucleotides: TGTGCCAGCAGCTTGGGACCCTACGTTGAGCAGTTCTTC. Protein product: CASSLGPYVEQFF.

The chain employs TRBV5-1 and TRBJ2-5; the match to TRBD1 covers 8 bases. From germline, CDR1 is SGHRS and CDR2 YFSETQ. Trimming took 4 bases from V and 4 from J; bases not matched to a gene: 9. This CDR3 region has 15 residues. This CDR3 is CASSVTGAPAETQYF. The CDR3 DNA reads TGCGCCAGCAGCGTGACAGGGGCGCCGGCAGAGACCCAGTACTTC.

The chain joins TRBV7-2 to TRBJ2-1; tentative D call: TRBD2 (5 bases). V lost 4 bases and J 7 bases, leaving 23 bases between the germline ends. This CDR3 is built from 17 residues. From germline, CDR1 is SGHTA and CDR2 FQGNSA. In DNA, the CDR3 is TGTGCCAGCAGCTACCGTCTGGGGAGCATCACTGGGAATGAGCAGTTCTTC. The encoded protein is CASSYRLGSITGNEQFF.

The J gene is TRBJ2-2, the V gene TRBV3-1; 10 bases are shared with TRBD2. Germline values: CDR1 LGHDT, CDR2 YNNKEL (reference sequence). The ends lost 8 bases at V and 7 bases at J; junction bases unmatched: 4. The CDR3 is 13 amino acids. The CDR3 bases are TGTGCCAGCCTAGCGGGAGCAATCGGGGAGCTGTTTTTT. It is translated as CASLAGAIGELFF.

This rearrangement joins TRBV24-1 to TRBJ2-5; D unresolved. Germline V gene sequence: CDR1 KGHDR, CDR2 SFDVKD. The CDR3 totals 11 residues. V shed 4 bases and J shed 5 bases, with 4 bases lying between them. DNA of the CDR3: TGTGCCACCAGTGAGGGGGAGACCCAGTACTTC. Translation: CATSEGETQYF.

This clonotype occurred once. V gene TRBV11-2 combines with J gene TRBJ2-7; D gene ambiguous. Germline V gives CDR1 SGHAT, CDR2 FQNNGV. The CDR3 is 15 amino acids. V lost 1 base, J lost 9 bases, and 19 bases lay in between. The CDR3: CASSLAPPVTSWQYF. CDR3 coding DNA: TGTGCCAGCAGCTTAGCGCCTCCTGTTACGAGCTGGCAGTACTTC. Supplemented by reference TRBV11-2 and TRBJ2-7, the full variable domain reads EAGVAQSPRYKIIEKRQSVAFWCNPISGHATLYWYQQILGQGPKLLIQFQNNGVVDDSQLPKDRFSAERLKGVDSTLKIQPAKLEDSAVYLCASSLAPPVTSWQYFGPGTRLTVT.

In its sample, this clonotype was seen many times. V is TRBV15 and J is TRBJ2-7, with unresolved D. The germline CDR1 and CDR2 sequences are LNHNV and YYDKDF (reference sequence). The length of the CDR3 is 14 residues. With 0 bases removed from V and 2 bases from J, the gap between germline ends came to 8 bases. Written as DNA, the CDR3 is TGTGCCACCAGCAGAGAAGTAAAAACCTACGAGCAGTACTTC. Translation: CATSREVKTYEQYF.

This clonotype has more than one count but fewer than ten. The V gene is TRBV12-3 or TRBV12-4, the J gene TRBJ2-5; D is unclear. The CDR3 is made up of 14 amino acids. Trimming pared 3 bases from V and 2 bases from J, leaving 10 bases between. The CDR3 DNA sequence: TGTGCCAGCAGTTTTCTTACACCACAAGAGACCCAGTACTTC. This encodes CASSFLTPQETQYF.

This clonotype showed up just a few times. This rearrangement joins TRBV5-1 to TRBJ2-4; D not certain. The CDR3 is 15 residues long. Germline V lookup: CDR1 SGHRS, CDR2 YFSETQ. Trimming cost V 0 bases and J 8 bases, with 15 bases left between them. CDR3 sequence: CASSLVASVPDIQYF. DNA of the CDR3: TGCGCCAGCAGCTTGGTCGCTAGTGTCCCAGACATTCAGTACTTC.